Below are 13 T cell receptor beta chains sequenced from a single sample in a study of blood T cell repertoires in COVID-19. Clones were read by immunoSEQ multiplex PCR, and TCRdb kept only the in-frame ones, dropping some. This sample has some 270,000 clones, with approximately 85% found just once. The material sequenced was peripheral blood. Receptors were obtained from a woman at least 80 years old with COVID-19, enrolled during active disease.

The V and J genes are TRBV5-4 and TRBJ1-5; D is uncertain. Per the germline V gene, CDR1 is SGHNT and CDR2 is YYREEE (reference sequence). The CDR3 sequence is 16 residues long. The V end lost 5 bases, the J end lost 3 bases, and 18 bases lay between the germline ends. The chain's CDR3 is CASSYAGGADNQPQHF. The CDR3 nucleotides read TGTGCCAGCAGTTATGCGGGCGGAGCCGACAATCAGCCCCAGCATTTT.

The CDR3 loop is CASSTRGASVADTQYF. The CDR3 DNA reads as TGTGCCAGCAGCACTAGAGGGGCTAGCGTTGCAGATACGCAGTATTTT. The chain carries TRBV7-9 and TRBJ2-3, with D possibly being TRBD2 (6 bases). Trimming stripped 5 bases from V and 4 bases from J, with 19 bases between. Germline loops: CDR1 SEHNR, CDR2 FQNEAQ (reference sequence). The CDR3 consists of 16 residues.

In DNA form, the CDR3 reads TGTGCCAGCAGCTTGGACAGCCTAAATTCACCCCTCCACTTT. Translating gives CASSLDSLNSPLHF. The chain has TRBV2 and TRBJ1-6; D perhaps matches TRBD1 (6 bases). V shed 6 bases and J shed 7 bases, with 13 bases lying between them. The germline V gene encodes CDR1 SNHLY and CDR2 FYNNEI. This CDR3 contains 14 residues.

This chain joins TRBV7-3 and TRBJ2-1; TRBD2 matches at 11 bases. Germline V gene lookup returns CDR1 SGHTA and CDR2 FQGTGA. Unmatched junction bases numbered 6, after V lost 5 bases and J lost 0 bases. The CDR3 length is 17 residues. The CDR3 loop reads CASSRTSGSSSYNEQFF. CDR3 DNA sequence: TGTGCCAGCAGCCGGACTAGCGGGTCGAGCTCCTACAATGAGCAGTTCTTC.

CDR3 residues: CASTRTVSDGYTF. CDR3 sequence (DNA): TGTGCCAGCACCCGGACAGTTTCGGATGGCTACACCTTC. J is TRBJ1-2 and V is TRBV6-5, with TRBD1 as a possible D gene (6 bases). The V and J ends lost 7 bases and 6 bases respectively, with 15 bases between them. Germline CDR1 MNHEY, CDR2 SVGAGI. The CDR3 spans 13 residues.

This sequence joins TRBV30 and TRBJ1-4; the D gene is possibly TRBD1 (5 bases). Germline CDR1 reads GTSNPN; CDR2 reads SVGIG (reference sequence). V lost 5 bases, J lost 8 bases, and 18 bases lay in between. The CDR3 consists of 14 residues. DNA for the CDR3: TGTGCCTGGGCTCAGGGTCGGTTGAGGGAAAAACTGTTTTTT. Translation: CAWAQGRLREKLFF.

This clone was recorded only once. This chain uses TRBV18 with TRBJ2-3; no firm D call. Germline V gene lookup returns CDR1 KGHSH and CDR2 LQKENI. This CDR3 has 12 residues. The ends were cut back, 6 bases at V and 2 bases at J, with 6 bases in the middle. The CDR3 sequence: CASSRDTDTQYF. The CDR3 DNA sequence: TGTGCCAGCTCGCGAGACACAGATACGCAGTATTTT.

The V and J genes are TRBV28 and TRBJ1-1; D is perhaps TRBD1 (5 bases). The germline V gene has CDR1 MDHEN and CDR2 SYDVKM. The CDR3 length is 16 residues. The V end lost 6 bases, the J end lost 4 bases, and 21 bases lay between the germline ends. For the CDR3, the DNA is TGTGCCAGCAGCAGCGGGGGAGGGTTCAAGAGCACTGAAGCTTTCTTT. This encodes CASSSGGGFKSTEAFF.

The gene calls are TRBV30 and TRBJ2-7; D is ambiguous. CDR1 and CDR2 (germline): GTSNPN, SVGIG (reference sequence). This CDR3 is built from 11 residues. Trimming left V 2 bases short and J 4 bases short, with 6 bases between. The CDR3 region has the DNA TGTGCCTGGAGTTCTTCTTACGAGCAGTACTTC. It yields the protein CAWSSSYEQYF. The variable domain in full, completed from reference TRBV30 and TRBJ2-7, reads SQTIHQWPATLVQPVGSPLSLECTVEGTSNPNLYWYRQAAGRGLQLLFYSVGIGQISSEVPQNLSASRPQDRQFILSSKKLLLSDSGFYLCAWSSSYEQYFGPGTRLTVT.

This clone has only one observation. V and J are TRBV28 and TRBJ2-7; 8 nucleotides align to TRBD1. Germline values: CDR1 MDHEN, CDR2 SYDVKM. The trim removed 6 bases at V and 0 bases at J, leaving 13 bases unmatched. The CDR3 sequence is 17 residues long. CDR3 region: CASSSYPGTGNSYEQYV. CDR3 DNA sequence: TGTGCCAGCAGCTCCTATCCCGGGACAGGAAACTCCTACGAGCAGTACGTC.

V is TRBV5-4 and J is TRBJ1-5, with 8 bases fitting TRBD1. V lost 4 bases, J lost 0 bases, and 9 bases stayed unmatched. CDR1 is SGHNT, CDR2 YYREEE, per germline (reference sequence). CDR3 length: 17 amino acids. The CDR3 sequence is CASSTDRANYSNQPQHF. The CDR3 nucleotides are TGTGCCAGCAGCACGGACAGGGCAAACTATAGCAATCAGCCCCAGCATTTT.

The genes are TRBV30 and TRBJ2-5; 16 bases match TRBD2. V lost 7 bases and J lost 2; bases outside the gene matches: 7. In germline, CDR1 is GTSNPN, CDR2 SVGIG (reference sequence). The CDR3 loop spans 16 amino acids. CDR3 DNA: TGTGCCTCCACCGGGACTAGCGGGGGGGTTCAAGAGACCCAGTACTTC. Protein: CASTGTSGGVQETQYF. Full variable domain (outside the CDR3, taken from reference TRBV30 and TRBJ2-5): SQTIHQWPATLVQPVGSPLSLECTVEGTSNPNLYWYRQAAGRGLQLLFYSVGIGQISSEVPQNLSASRPQDRQFILSSKKLLLSDSGFYLCASTGTSGGVQETQYFGPGTRLLVL.

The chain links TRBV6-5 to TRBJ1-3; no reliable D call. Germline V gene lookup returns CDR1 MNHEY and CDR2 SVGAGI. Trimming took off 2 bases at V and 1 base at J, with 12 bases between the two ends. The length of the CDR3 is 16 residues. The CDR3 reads CASSYREGRSGNTIYF. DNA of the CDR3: TGTGCCAGCAGTTACAGGGAAGGGAGGTCTGGAAACACCATATATTTT.